This TCR beta chain was documented in a study of regulatory T cells in long-lasting Graves disease. Study findings and constraints: Patients with persistent disease shared 2,741 public clonotypes, outpacing the approximately 920 shared by new patients.

The table lists this clonotype with many counts. Antigen unknown. Germline CDR1 is KGHSH and CDR2 is LQKENI. The V end lost 3 bases, the J end lost 0 bases, and 5 bases lay between the germline ends. CDR3 length: 13 residues. Time point described: newly diagnosed GD, antithyroid drugs for less than 3 months. Isolated PBMC RNA provided the starting material for the TCR library. Building of the TCR beta libraries involved iRepertoire HTBI primers and Arm-PCR of CDR3 regions. TCRdb re-called the multiplex PCR reads with MiXCR, one entry per CDR3 protein. The data show some 250,000 distinct CDR3 sequences, around 18% seen once. These data also formed part of another study, on T cells in Graves' hyperthyroidism and ophthalmopathy. From that report: Initially, a first-round RT-PCR of the TCR CDR3 employed the HTBI primer set.

The rearrangement uses TRBV18 and TRBJ1-1, with D unclear. The TCR originated in a woman aged 25 to 39 with Graves disease. The sample here was peripheral blood mononuclear cells (PBMCs), taken at new diagnosis, from a patient treated with antithyroid drugs. DNA of the CDR3: TGTGCCAGCTCACCGTCGTTGAACACTGAAGCTTTCTTT. Amino acids: CASSPSLNTEAFF.